Shown below are 23 T cell receptor beta chains from a single sample sequenced in a study of shared clonotypes between healthy human individuals. Clones were sequenced by immunoSEQ multiplex PCR, and TCRdb holds only the in-frame ones, with some missing. The table includes roughly 2.5 million clones, around 94% detected once. The specimen sequenced was naive CD4+ T cells sorted from blood. Subset given: CD45RA+ positively selected. The receptors originated from a man aged 18 to 30 in good health.

The V call is TRBV4-1, the J call TRBJ2-4, with D unclear. There are 13 residues in the CDR3. V dropped 5 bases and J dropped 0 bases, with 5 bases sitting between them. The V gene's germline CDR1 is MGHRA and CDR2 YSYEKL. CDR3 coding DNA: TGCGCCAGCAGCGAGATAGCCAAAAACATTCAGTACTTC. This codes for CASSEIAKNIQYF.

In its sample, this clone was seen once. The chain links TRBV7-8 to TRBJ2-1; D is unclear. CDR1 and CDR2 from the germline V gene are SGHVS and FQNEAQ. Trimming shortened V by 5 bases and J by 4 bases, and 6 bases separated the two germline ends. CDR3 size: 12 residues. CDR3 in amino acids: CASSPLYNEQFF. The DNA of the CDR3 is TGTGCCAGCAGCCCCCTTTACAATGAGCAGTTCTTC.

This clone came up a few times. The chain links TRBV23-1 to TRBJ1-2; D is undetermined. TRBV23-1 is known as an ORF, though its function is uncertain. This CDR3 is 14 amino acids long. The ends were cut back, 0 bases at V and 3 bases at J, with 8 bases in the middle. The CDR3: CASSQSLDDYGYTF. CDR3 sequence (DNA): TGCGCCAGCAGTCAATCTCTGGATGACTATGGCTACACCTTC.

Here the CDR3 reads CSVGSRSGTNEQYF. CDR3 DNA sequence: TGCAGCGTTGGCTCCCGGTCCGGGACCAACGAGCAGTACTTC. The rearrangement links TRBV29-1 to TRBJ2-7; D may match TRBD1 or TRBD2 (5 bases each). This CDR3 spans 14 amino acids. Trimming took 4 bases from V and 5 from J, leaving 18 bases between them. Germline assignment: CDR1 SQVTM and CDR2 ANQGSEA.

The chain joins TRBV6-1 to TRBJ1-5; D not resolved. Trimming pared 2 bases from V and 1 base from J, leaving 9 bases between. CDR3 length: 15 amino acids. Germline V gene data show CDR1 as MNHNS and CDR2 as SASEGT. In DNA, the CDR3 is TGTGCCAGCAGTGAATTGGACTCCAGCAATCAGCCCCAGCATTTT. Protein sequence: CASSELDSSNQPQHF.

This chain uses TRBV6-6 with TRBJ1-1; the match to TRBD1 covers 8 bases. The V gene end was trimmed by 4 bases and the J gene end by 4 bases; junction bases not matched to a gene: 8. This CDR3 comprises 15 residues. Germline V gives CDR1 MNHNY, CDR2 SVGAGI (reference sequence). In nucleotides, the CDR3 is TGTGCCAGCAGTTCGGGGGGGACAGGTATCACTGAAGCTTTCTTT. It yields the protein CASSSGGTGITEAFF.

The J gene is TRBJ2-7, the V gene TRBV7-2; 11 bases align to TRBD2. The CDR3 length is 15 residues. Trimming cost V 8 bases and J 1 base; bases outside gene matches: 7. The germline V gene has CDR1 SGHTA and CDR2 FQGNSA. CDR3 nucleotides: TGTGCCAGCGGCCCTAGCGGGAGGAGGTCCTACGAGCAGTACTTC. Protein sequence: CASGPSGRRSYEQYF.

This sequence joins TRBV5-8 and TRBJ2-5; D unresolved. The CDR3 loop spans 13 amino acids. Trimming shortened V by 3 bases and J by 0 bases, and 6 bases separated the two germline ends. Germline V CDR1 and CDR2: SGHTS, YDEGEE. CDR3 sequence reads: CASSYHYQETQYF. The CDR3 DNA follows: TGTGCCAGCAGCTACCATTACCAAGAGACCCAGTACTTC.

The chain is built from TRBV5-1 and TRBJ2-3, with 8 bases lining up with TRBD2. The CDR3 totals 15 residues. CDR1 and CDR2 (germline): SGHRS, YFSETQ. The J segment lost 4 bases and the V segment lost 4 bases, leaving 8 bases of the junction unmatched. CDR3 coding DNA: TGCGCCAGCAGCCCCGGGACTAGTTCCCCAGATACGCAGTATTTT. Translation: CASSPGTSSPDTQYF.

V usage is TRBV7-9 and J usage is TRBJ1-1; maybe TRBD1 (5 bases). Per the germline V gene, CDR1 is SEHNR and CDR2 is FQNEAQ (reference sequence). This CDR3 contains 14 residues. Trimming took 7 bases from V and 1 from J, leaving 13 bases between them. CDR3 residues: CASKHGTENTEAFF. The CDR3 nucleotides are TGTGCCAGCAAGCACGGGACGGAGAACACTGAAGCTTTCTTT. The full variable domain, rest sourced from reference TRBV7-9 and TRBJ1-1, is DTGVSQNPRHKITKRGQNVTFRCDPISEHNRLYWYRQTLGQGPEFLTYFQNEAQLEKSRLLSDRFSAERPKGSFSTLEIQRTEQGDSAMYLCASKHGTENTEAFFGQGTRLTVV.

Remarks on this clone: The sample carries other DNA sequences with the same CDR3. The gene calls are TRBV18 and TRBJ1-1; D remains ambiguous. Germline CDR1 KGHSH, CDR2 LQKENI. The V gene lost 1 base and the J gene lost 4 bases, with 7 bases spanning the gap. The CDR3 covers 13 residues. The CDR3 sequence: CASSPLSGTEAFF. The CDR3 region has the DNA TGTGCCAGCTCACCACTGTCGGGCACTGAAGCTTTCTTT. The complete variable domain, with remaining parts taken from reference TRBV18 and TRBJ1-1, reads NAGVMQNPRHLVRRRGQEARLRCSPMKGHSHVYWYRQLPEEGLKFMVYLQKENIIDESGMPKERFSAEFPKEGPSILRIQQVVRGDSAAYFCASSPLSGTEAFFGQGTRLTVV.

The gene calls are TRBV30 and TRBJ1-4; a possible D gene is TRBD1 (5 bases). CDR3 length equals 18 residues. Deletions cut 0 bases from V and 4 bases from J, with 21 bases between. CDR1 and CDR2 (germline): GTSNPN, SVGIG (reference sequence). The CDR3 reads CAWSVNRDLRRVNEKLFF. Written as DNA, the CDR3 is TGTGCCTGGAGTGTAAATCGGGACCTAAGGAGGGTTAATGAAAAACTGTTTTTT.

This sequence joins TRBV25-1 and TRBJ2-7, with 7 bases identical to TRBD2. The J segment lost 4 bases and the V segment lost 2 bases, leaving 5 bases of the junction unmatched. This CDR3 is built from 14 residues. The germline gives CDR1 MGHDK, CDR2 SYGVNS. Written as DNA, the CDR3 is TGTGCCAGCAGTGAAAGGGGCGGGAGTTACGAGCAGTACTTC. Amino acid sequence: CASSERGGSYEQYF.

About this clone: Other DNA sequences of this sample code for an identical CDR3. The V and J genes are TRBV30 and TRBJ2-2; D is perhaps TRBD1 (7 bases). Trimming cost V 3 bases and J 5 bases, with 13 bases left between them. Germline CDR1 GTSNPN, CDR2 SVGIG (reference sequence). This CDR3 has 14 amino acids. CDR3 nucleotides: TGTGCCTGGAGGAACAGGGGAGGTACCGGGGAGCTGTTTTTT. Its translation is CAWRNRGGTGELFF. The variable domain in full, completed from reference TRBV30 and TRBJ2-2, reads SQTIHQWPATLVQPVGSPLSLECTVEGTSNPNLYWYRQAAGRGLQLLFYSVGIGQISSEVPQNLSASRPQDRQFILSSKKLLLSDSGFYLCAWRNRGGTGELFFGEGSRLTVL.

CDR3 loop: CASSDLSGAYGYTF. DNA for the CDR3: TGCGCCAGCAGCGATCTTAGCGGAGCGTATGGCTACACCTTC. J is TRBJ1-2 and V is TRBV5-1, with D hard to call. The germline V gene encodes CDR1 SGHRS and CDR2 YFSETQ. The length of the CDR3 is 14 residues. Trimming removed 4 bases at V and 5 bases at J, with 15 bases between.

The V and J genes are TRBV29-1 and TRBJ1-2; no clear D gene. The V gene lost 6 bases and the J gene lost 1 base, with 6 bases spanning the gap. The CDR3 consists of 11 residues. Germline loops: CDR1 SQVTM, CDR2 ANQGSEA. CDR3 in amino acids: CSVLLNYGYTF. CDR3 sequence (DNA): TGCAGCGTACTCCTTAACTATGGCTACACCTTC.

This chain links TRBV19 with TRBJ1-1; D call uncertain. Germline loops: CDR1 LNHDA, CDR2 SQIVND (reference sequence). V was pared by 7 bases and J by 2 bases, with 11 bases between. The CDR3 is 13 amino acids. CDR3 nucleotides: TGTGCCAGTACCCCAACACGTAACACTGAAGCTTTCTTT. Translated: CASTPTRNTEAFF.

V and J are TRBV5-4 and TRBJ2-5, with TRBD2 identical over 10 bases. The CDR3 is made up of 15 amino acids. V dropped 1 base and J dropped 1; count of bases not matched to a gene: 1. Germline CDR1 is SGHNT and CDR2 is YYREEE (reference sequence). The DNA for the CDR3 is TGTGCCAGCAGCTTGACTAGCGGGATCCAAGAGACCCAGTACTTC. Translating it yields CASSLTSGIQETQYF.

This chain links TRBV2 with TRBJ2-2, with TRBD1 matching 7 bases. Looked up from germline, CDR1 is SNHLY and CDR2 is FYNNEI. This CDR3 contains 12 residues. V lost 8 bases and J lost 5; bases outside the gene matches: 2. CDR3 coding DNA: TGTGCCAGCGGGACAGAGACCGGGGAGCTGTTTTTT. Translating it yields CASGTETGELFF.

The chain employs TRBV6-1 and TRBJ2-7; tentatively, D is TRBD1 or TRBD2 (5 bases each). V was pared by 4 bases and J by 1 base, with 11 bases between. CDR3 size: 14 residues. Looked up from germline, CDR1 is MNHNS and CDR2 is SASEGT. This CDR3 is CASSVGRGSYEQYF. CDR3 in DNA: TGTGCCAGCAGTGTGGGACGGGGTTCCTACGAGCAGTACTTC.

The chain links TRBV7-8 to TRBJ2-2; a possible D gene is TRBD1 (6 bases). Looked up from germline, CDR1 is SGHVS and CDR2 is FQNEAQ. The CDR3 spans 17 residues. Trimming removed 2 bases from V and 6 bases from J, with 19 bases in between. CDR3 DNA: TGTGCCAGCAGCTTACTAGACAGGCGCCTCGGTTCCGGGGAGCTGTTTTTT. Translation gives CASSLLDRRLGSGELFF.

Notes on this clone: Other DNA variants within this sample encode the same CDR3. This CDR3 reads CASSLTGNYGYTF. CDR3 nucleotide sequence: TGTGCCAGCAGTTTGACTGGAAACTATGGCTACACCTTC. This chain links TRBV27 with TRBJ1-2; D uncertain. This CDR3 has 13 residues. Trimming cost V 3 bases and J 2 bases, with 7 bases left between them. CDR1 and CDR2 from the germline V gene are MNHEY and SMNVEV (reference sequence).

This clone appeared a single time. The chain joins TRBV6-6 to TRBJ1-5, with D uncertain. CDR3 size: 15 residues. The germline CDR1 and CDR2 sequences are MNHNY and SVGAGI (reference sequence). Trimming removed 3 bases at V and 4 bases at J, with 13 bases between. The CDR3 nucleotides are TGTGCCAGCAGTTATGTCGGGTTGGTTAATCAGCCCCAGCATTTT. This codes for CASSYVGLVNQPQHF.